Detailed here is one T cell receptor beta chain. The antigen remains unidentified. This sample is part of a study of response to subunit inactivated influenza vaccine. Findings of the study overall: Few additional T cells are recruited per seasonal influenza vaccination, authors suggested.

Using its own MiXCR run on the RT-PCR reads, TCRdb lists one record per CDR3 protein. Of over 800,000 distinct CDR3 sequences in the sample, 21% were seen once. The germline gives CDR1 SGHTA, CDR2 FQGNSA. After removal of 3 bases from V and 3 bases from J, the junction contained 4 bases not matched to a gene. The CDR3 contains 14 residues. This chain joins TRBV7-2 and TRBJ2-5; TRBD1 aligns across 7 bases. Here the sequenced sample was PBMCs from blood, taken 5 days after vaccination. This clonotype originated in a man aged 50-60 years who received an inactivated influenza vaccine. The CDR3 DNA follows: TGTGCCAGCAGCTTTGGGGACAGAAAAGAGACCCAGTACTTC. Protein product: CASSFGDRKETQYF.